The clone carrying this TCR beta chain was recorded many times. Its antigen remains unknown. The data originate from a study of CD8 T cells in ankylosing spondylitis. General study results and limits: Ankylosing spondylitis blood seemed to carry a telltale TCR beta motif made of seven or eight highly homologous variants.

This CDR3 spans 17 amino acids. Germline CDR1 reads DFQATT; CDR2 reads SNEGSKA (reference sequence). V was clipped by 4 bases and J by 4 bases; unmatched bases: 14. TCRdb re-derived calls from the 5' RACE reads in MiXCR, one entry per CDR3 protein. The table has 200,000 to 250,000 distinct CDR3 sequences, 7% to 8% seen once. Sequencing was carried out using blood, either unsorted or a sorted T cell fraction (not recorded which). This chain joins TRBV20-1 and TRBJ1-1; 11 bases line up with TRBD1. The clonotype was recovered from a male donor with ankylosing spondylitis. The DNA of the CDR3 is TGCAGTGCTACCATCTTCGGGACAGGGGGGGGAGGCACTGAAGCTTTCTTT. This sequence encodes CSATIFGTGGGGTEAFF.